This T cell receptor (beta chain) came from a study of T cell repertoires in cytomegalovirus infection. Notes on the study in general: CMV-specific TCR beta clonotypes restricted by HLA-C were the ones dominating the ex vivo response.

The CDR3 consists of 13 residues. Trimming cost V 6 bases and J 6 bases, with 14 bases left between them. A note on this clonotype: Antigen unknown.

TCRdb used MiXCR to reprocess the reads, holding one entry per CDR3 protein. The data hold 110,000 or so distinct CDR3 sequences, with 25% to 30% observed a single time. The material sequenced was CD8+ T cells from cultured PBMCs, taken from culture after CMV antigen stimulation. The chain has TRBV12-3 or TRBV12-4 and TRBJ1-1; D might be TRBD1 (5 bases). The TCR comes from a human donor in good health (CMV status not recorded). Some clones in this sample may be carry-over from other donors' samples. The CDR3 sequence is CASSDSLAPEAFF. In DNA form, the CDR3 reads TGTGCCAGCAGCGACAGTCTAGCCCCTGAAGCTTTCTTT.